These 12 T cell receptor beta chains came from one sample sequenced in a study of shared clonotypes between healthy human individuals. The assay was immunoSEQ multiplex PCR, and TCRdb's table has in-frame clones only and misses some. Counted here are about 820,000 clones, over 90% occurring once; the ten biggest clones make up 24%. Naive CD8 isolation took CD45RO-negative cells positively selected for CCR7 and excluded terminally differentiated effector memory CD45RA+ cells. The source material was naive CD8+ T cells sorted from blood. The source of these receptors is a man aged 25-45 years in good health.

This chain joins TRBV6-5 and TRBJ2-7; TRBD1 matches 11 bases. In germline, CDR1 is MNHEY, CDR2 SVGAGI. The CDR3 is 15 residues long. Trimming removed 6 bases from V and 7 bases from J; junction bases left unmatched: 11. CDR3 bases: TGTGCCAGCAGCTATGGACAGGGGGCGTTGCGGGAGCAGTACTTC. Translated: CASSYGQGALREQYF.

The gene calls are TRBV6-6 and TRBJ2-2, with TRBD1 identical over 8 bases. The CDR3 is made up of 16 amino acids. Germline V gives CDR1 MNHNY, CDR2 SVGAGI (reference sequence). V lost 7 bases, J lost 5 bases, and 12 bases stayed unmatched. The CDR3 is CASNDRGSEGTGELFF. In DNA form, the CDR3 reads TGTGCCAGCAATGACAGGGGATCTGAAGGGACCGGGGAGCTGTTTTTT.

The chain couples TRBV5-5 to TRBJ2-1; 7 nucleotides line up with TRBD1. Looked up from germline, CDR1 is SGHKS and CDR2 is YYEKEE (reference sequence). V was clipped by 0 bases and J by 7 bases; unmatched bases: 4. This CDR3 is built from 14 residues. The CDR3 here is CASSLDRGLNEQFF. The CDR3 DNA sequence: TGTGCCAGCAGCTTGGACAGGGGTCTTAATGAGCAGTTCTTC.

With respect to this clone: Distinct nucleotide sequences in the sample also encode this CDR3. The rearrangement joins TRBV9 to TRBJ1-5, with 7 positions matching TRBD1. The CDR3 contains 14 residues. J was trimmed by 4 bases and V by 2 bases; bases with no gene match: 3. Germline-derived CDR1 and CDR2 are SGDLS and YYNGEE. The CDR3 nucleotides are TGTGCCAGCAGCGTGGGGGACAGTAATCAGCCCCAGCATTTT. It encodes CASSVGDSNQPQHF.

This CDR3 reads CASSEEEGAAYEQYF. CDR3 nucleotide sequence: TGTGCCAGCAGTGAAGAGGAGGGGGCGGCCTACGAGCAGTACTTC. The V gene is TRBV6-1, the J gene TRBJ2-7; a possible D gene is TRBD1 (7 bases). V lost 1 base to trimming and J lost 2 bases, with 12 bases between them. The germline V gene has CDR1 MNHNS and CDR2 SASEGT. The CDR3 runs to 15 residues.

V is TRBV5-4 and J is TRBJ1-2; 7 nucleotides align to TRBD1. The CDR3 length is 15 residues. Germline lookup yields CDR1 SGHNT and CDR2 YYREEE (reference sequence). V trimming: 5 bases; J trimming: 1 base; junction bases outside the gene matches: 8. The CDR3 protein is CASRHTGTVNYGYTF. The CDR3 region has the DNA TGTGCCAGCAGACACACCGGGACAGTTAACTATGGCTACACCTTC.

The CDR3 region is CASSLQSDGEGSYGYTF. The CDR3 nucleotides are TGTGCCAGCAGCTTGCAATCCGACGGGGAGGGATCCTATGGCTACACCTTC. The chain has TRBV5-6 and TRBJ1-2; no reliable D call. The CDR3 is made up of 17 amino acids. CDR1 and CDR2 (germline): SGHDT, YYEEEE. V was shortened by 1 base and J by 4 bases, with 20 bases between the two germline ends.

The rearrangement links TRBV6-1 to TRBJ1-2; 9 bases agree with TRBD1. The CDR3 runs 15 residues. The germline V gene encodes CDR1 MNHNS and CDR2 SASEGT. Losses at the gene ends were 5 bases for V and 7 bases for J; bases not matched to a gene: 11. The CDR3 coding sequence is TGTGCCAGCAGTCCGCCCCCCGGGACAGGGACTGGCTACACCTTC. Translated: CASSPPPGTGTGYTF.

The chain couples TRBV10-2 to TRBJ2-5; 11 positions agree with TRBD2. J gave up 3 bases and V 6 bases, and 6 bases lay outside the gene matches. The CDR3 runs to 15 residues. The germline V gene has CDR1 WSHSY and CDR2 SAAADI. CDR3 bases: TGCGCCAGCAGGGAATTAGCGGGAGGGGAAGAGACCCAGTACTTC. Its translation is CASRELAGGEETQYF.

This clone was found once. The chain couples TRBV27 to TRBJ2-1; 8 nucleotides line up with TRBD2. Losses at the gene ends were 10 bases for V and 3 bases for J; bases not matched to a gene: 14. Germline V gives CDR1 MNHEY, CDR2 SMNVEV (reference sequence). The CDR3 runs 16 residues. The CDR3 DNA follows: TGTGCCACCATCTGGCGGCTAGCGGGTGGCTACAATGAGCAGTTCTTC. Its protein is CATIWRLAGGYNEQFF.

As for this clone: In the same sample, other DNA sequences code for this CDR3. The chain employs TRBV7-9 and TRBJ2-5; D gene unclear. V was pared by 3 bases and J by 0 bases, with 5 bases between. CDR1 and CDR2 from the germline V gene are SEHNR and FQNEAQ (reference sequence). The CDR3 runs to 13 residues. The CDR3 loop is CASSLGNQETQYF. In DNA, the CDR3 is TGTGCCAGCAGCTTGGGAAACCAAGAGACCCAGTACTTC.

The chain uses TRBV28 and TRBJ2-5, with D perhaps matching TRBD1 (6 bases). CDR1 is MDHEN, CDR2 SYDVKM, per germline. The CDR3 covers 14 residues. Between the trimmed V and J ends, which lost 2 bases and 3 bases, there was a span of 10 bases. The CDR3 is CASSLVAGEETQYF. CDR3 coding DNA: TGTGCCAGCAGTTTAGTGGCAGGGGAAGAGACCCAGTACTTC.